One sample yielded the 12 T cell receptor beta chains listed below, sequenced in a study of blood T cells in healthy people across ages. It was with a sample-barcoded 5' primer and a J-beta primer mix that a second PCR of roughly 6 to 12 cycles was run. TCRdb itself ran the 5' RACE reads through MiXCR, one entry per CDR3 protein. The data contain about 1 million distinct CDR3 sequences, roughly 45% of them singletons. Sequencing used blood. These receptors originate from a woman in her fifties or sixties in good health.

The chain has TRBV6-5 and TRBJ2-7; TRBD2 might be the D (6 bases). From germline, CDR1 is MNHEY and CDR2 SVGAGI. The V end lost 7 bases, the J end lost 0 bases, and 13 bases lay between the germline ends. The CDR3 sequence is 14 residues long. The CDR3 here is CASKAGLDSYEQYF. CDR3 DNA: TGTGCCAGCAAGGCGGGGCTGGACTCCTACGAGCAGTACTTC.

The CDR3: CASSENQREADEQYF. DNA of the CDR3: TGTGCCAGCAGTGAAAATCAGCGGGAGGCTGACGAGCAGTACTTC. The V and J genes are TRBV6-1 and TRBJ2-7; 9 bases match TRBD2. V was clipped by 2 bases and J by 5 bases; unmatched bases: 7. Germline-derived CDR1 and CDR2 are MNHNS and SASEGT. CDR3 size: 15 residues.

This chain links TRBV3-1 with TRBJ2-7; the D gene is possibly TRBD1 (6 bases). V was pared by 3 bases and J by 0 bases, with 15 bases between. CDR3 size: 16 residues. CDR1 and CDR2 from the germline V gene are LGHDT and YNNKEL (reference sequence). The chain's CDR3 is CASSQADSRSSYEQYF. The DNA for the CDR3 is TGTGCCAGCAGCCAGGCGGACAGTCGGTCCTCCTACGAGCAGTACTTC.

The CDR3 bases are TGCAGTGCTAGGCAGGGGCAGGGCACAGATACGCAGTATTTT. This translates into CSARQGQGTDTQYF. The chain joins TRBV20-1 to TRBJ2-3; possible D gene TRBD1, 6 bases. The germline gives CDR1 DFQATT, CDR2 SNEGSKA (reference sequence). V was cut by 3 bases and J by 1 base, with 11 bases left in between. The CDR3 spans 14 residues.

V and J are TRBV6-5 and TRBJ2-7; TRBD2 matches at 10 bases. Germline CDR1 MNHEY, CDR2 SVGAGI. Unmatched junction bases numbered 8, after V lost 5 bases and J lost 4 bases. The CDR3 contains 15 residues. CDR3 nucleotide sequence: TGTGCCAGCAGTGAGCGGGAGGGCCTTATATACGAGCAGTACTTC. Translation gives CASSEREGLIYEQYF.

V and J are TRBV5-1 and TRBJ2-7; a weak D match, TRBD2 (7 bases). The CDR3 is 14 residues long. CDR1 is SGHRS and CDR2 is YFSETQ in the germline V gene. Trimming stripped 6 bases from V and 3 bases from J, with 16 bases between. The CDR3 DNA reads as TGCGCCAGCACTGGGGAGCGGGGACACTACGAGCAGTACTTC. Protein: CASTGERGHYEQYF.

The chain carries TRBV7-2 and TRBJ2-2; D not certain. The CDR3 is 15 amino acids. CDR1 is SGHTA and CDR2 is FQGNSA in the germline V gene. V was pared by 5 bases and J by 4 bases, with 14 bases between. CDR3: CASSRKRWGTGELFF. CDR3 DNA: TGTGCCAGCAGCCGCAAGAGATGGGGCACCGGGGAGCTGTTTTTT.

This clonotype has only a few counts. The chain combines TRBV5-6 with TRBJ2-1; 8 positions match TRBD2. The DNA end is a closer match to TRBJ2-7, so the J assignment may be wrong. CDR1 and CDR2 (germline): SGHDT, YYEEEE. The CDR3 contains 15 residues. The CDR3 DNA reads TGTGCCAGCAGCTTGGAGCTAGCGGGTGACAATGAGCAGTACTTC. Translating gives CASSLELAGDNEQYF.

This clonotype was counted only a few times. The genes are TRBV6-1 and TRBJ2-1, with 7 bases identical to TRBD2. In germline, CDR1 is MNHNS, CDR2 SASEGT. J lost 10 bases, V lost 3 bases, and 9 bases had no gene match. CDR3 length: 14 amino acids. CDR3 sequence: CASSDGAGEVEQFF. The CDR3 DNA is TGTGCCAGCAGTGATGGGGCGGGAGAGGTGGAGCAGTTCTTC.

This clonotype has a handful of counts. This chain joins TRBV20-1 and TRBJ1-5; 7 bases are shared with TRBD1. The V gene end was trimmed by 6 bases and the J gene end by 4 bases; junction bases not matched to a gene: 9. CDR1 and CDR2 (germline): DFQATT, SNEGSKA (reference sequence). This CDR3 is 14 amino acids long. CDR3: CSATTGFGNQPQHF. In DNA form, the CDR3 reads TGCAGTGCGACGACAGGGTTCGGGAATCAGCCCCAGCATTTT.

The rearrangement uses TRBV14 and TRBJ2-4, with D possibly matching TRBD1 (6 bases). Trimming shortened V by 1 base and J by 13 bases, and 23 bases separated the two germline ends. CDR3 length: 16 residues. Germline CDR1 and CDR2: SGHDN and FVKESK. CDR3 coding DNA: TGTGCCAGCAGCCAAGTGGGGCAGGGGAGCAAGAGACCCCAGTACTTC. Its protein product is CASSQVGQGSKRPQYF.

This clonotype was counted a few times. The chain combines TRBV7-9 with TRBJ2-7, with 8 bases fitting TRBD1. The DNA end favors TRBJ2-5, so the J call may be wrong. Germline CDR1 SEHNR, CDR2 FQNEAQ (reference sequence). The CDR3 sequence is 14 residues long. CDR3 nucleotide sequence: TGTGCCAGCAGGGCTGGACAGGGTGAAGAGACCCAGTACTTC. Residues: CASRAGQGEETQYF.